Shown below are 16 T cell receptor beta chains from a single sample sequenced in a study of blood T cell repertoires in COVID-19. TCRdb keeps only in-frame clones here, not all; method: immunoSEQ multiplex PCR. The table lists 180,000 or so clones, 85% to 90% of them singletons. Sequencing was carried out using peripheral blood. Every receptor here comes from a woman aged 60-75 years with acute or convalescent COVID-19.

The gene calls are TRBV21-1 and TRBJ2-1; no DNA check was done on the table's D call, TRBD1. TRBV21-1 is listed as a pseudogene. The CDR3 is made up of 12 amino acids. The CDR3 nucleotides are TGTGCCAGCAGCCCCCCGGACAGGGCGGAGTTCTTC. Translation gives CASSPPDRAEFF.

This clone was seen only once. The chain couples TRBV19 to TRBJ1-4; D remains unclear. This CDR3 region has 15 residues. V lost 4 bases, J lost 0 bases, and 9 bases lay in between. Germline V gene sequence: CDR1 LNHDA, CDR2 SQIVND (reference sequence). The CDR3 protein is CASSSGDATNEKLFF. CDR3 nucleotide sequence: TGTGCCAGTAGTAGCGGAGACGCAACTAATGAAAAACTGTTTTTT.

The DNA for the CDR3 is TGTGCCAGCAGTTCTGGGGACAGGGTGGACTACGAGCAGTACTTC. This encodes CASSSGDRVDYEQYF. This chain joins TRBV28 and TRBJ2-7, with 9 bases identical to TRBD1. V shed 4 bases, J shed 3 bases, and the junction held 7 bases outside the gene matches. Per germline, CDR1 MDHEN and CDR2 SYDVKM. This CDR3 contains 15 residues. The full variable domain, with the rest looked up from reference TRBV28 and TRBJ2-7, is DVKVTQSSRYLVKRTGEKVFLECVQDMDHENMFWYRQDPGLGLRLIYFSYDVKMKEKGDIPEGYSVSREKKERFSLILESASTNQTSMYLCASSSGDRVDYEQYFGPGTRLTVT.

The chain is built from TRBV6-5 and TRBJ2-7; D is perhaps TRBD2 (6 bases). This CDR3 spans 15 amino acids. The germline gives CDR1 MNHEY, CDR2 SVGAGI. V shed 6 bases and J shed 0 bases, with 15 bases lying between them. This CDR3 reads CASRGGTSNSYEQYF. The DNA for the CDR3 is TGTGCCAGCAGAGGTGGAACTAGCAACTCCTACGAGCAGTACTTC.

The chain employs TRBV29-1 and TRBJ2-5; unclear D gene. This CDR3 is built from 12 residues. Germline V gene lookup returns CDR1 SQVTM and CDR2 ANQGSEA. V was clipped by 6 bases and J by 0 bases, with 8 bases between them. CDR3 nucleotides: TGCAGCGTCGGTGACTACCAAGAGACCCAGTACTTC. This gives the protein CSVGDYQETQYF.

Comment on this clone: Other DNA sequences in the same sample also yield this CDR3. The CDR3 is CASRRGNSNQPQHF. The CDR3 nucleotides read TGTGCCAGCCGTAGGGGGAATAGCAATCAGCCCCAGCATTTT. V is TRBV2 and J is TRBJ1-5, with D possibly being TRBD1 (6 bases). This CDR3 is built from 14 residues. V gave up 8 bases and J gave up 0 bases, with 11 bases separating them. The germline V gene encodes CDR1 SNHLY and CDR2 FYNNEI.

CDR3 protein: CASSSQRVNYEQYV. DNA of the CDR3: TGTGCCAGCAGCTCCCAGCGGGTAAACTACGAGCAGTACGTC. The chain employs TRBV7-3 and TRBJ2-7, with D perhaps matching TRBD2 (6 bases). Trimming removed 4 bases from V and 3 bases from J, with 13 bases in between. The CDR3 totals 14 residues. CDR1 and CDR2 (germline): SGHTA, FQGTGA.

V is TRBV5-1 and J is TRBJ2-1, with D possibly TRBD2 on 5 matching bases. Germline assignment: CDR1 SGHRS and CDR2 YFSETQ. Trimming removed 8 bases at V and 2 bases at J, with 5 bases between. The CDR3 consists of 11 residues. In DNA, the CDR3 is TGCGCCAGGACTACCTACAATGAGCAGTTCTTC. It yields the protein CARTTYNEQFF.

V usage is TRBV11-1 and J usage is TRBJ2-3; 11 nucleotides match TRBD1. Germline V lookup: CDR1 SGHAT, CDR2 FQDESV (reference sequence). With 2 bases clipped from V and 4 bases from J, the junction kept 5 bases outside the gene matches. The CDR3 totals 16 residues. In nucleotides, the CDR3 is TGTGCCAGCAGCTTAAACCCGGGACAGGGGGCAGATACGCAGTATTTT. It is translated as CASSLNPGQGADTQYF.

A remark on this clone: The identical CDR3 is also encoded by other nucleotide sequences in the sample. This chain links TRBV28 with TRBJ1-2, with D perhaps matching TRBD1 (5 bases). Germline assignment: CDR1 MDHEN and CDR2 SYDVKM. The CDR3 has 14 amino acids. Trimming removed 2 bases at V and 2 bases at J, with 9 bases between. The CDR3 is CASSLGGGNYGYTF. The DNA of the CDR3 is TGTGCCAGCAGTTTAGGGGGGGGAAACTATGGCTACACCTTC.

The rearrangement links TRBV19 to TRBJ2-1; 9 nucleotides agree with TRBD2. The CDR3 extends over 15 amino acids. The germline gives CDR1 LNHDA, CDR2 SQIVND (reference sequence). Unmatched junction bases numbered 10, after V lost 5 bases and J lost 8 bases. The CDR3 DNA reads as TGTGCCAGTAGTCCCGCAGCGGGAGGCATATATGAGCAGTTCTTC. It codes for CASSPAAGGIYEQFF.

The chain has TRBV5-1 and TRBJ1-2, with TRBD1 as a possible D gene (6 bases). Trimming left V 0 bases short and J 2 bases short, with 17 bases between. The CDR3 loop spans 17 amino acids. Germline V CDR1 and CDR2: SGHRS, YFSETQ. The CDR3 nucleotides read TGCGCCAGCAGCTTGGTGGCCGGGGGGGCGGTCAACTATGGCTACACCTTC. Amino acids: CASSLVAGGAVNYGYTF. Full variable domain (remainder filled in from reference TRBV5-1 and TRBJ1-2): KAGVTQTPRYLIKTRGQQVTLSCSPISGHRSVSWYQQTPGQGLQFLFEYFSETQRNKGNFPGRFSGRQFSNSRSEMNVSTLELGDSALYLCASSLVAGGAVNYGYTFGSGTRLTVV.

The chain has TRBV5-1 and TRBJ2-5, with 7 bases identical to TRBD2. The CDR3 runs 15 residues. Trimming removed 3 bases from V and 3 bases from J; junction bases left unmatched: 8. Germline loops: CDR1 SGHRS, CDR2 YFSETQ. The CDR3 sequence: CASSSRGGPEETQYF. In DNA form, the CDR3 reads TGCGCCAGCAGCTCCCGCGGGGGTCCCGAAGAGACCCAGTACTTC.

V usage is TRBV21-1 and J usage is TRBJ2-7; the tabulated D call, TRBD2, remains unverified against the DNA. TRBV21-1 corresponds to a pseudogene. The CDR3 length is 14 residues. The CDR3 region is CASRRLAGGWEQYF. The CDR3 bases are TGTGCCAGCCGGAGACTAGCGGGGGGGTGGGAGCAGTACTTC.

The rearrangement uses TRBV7-2 and TRBJ2-5; D not certain. Germline values: CDR1 SGHTA, CDR2 FQGNSA. The V end was cut by 5 bases, the J end by 2 bases, with 15 bases between. CDR3 size: 15 residues. CDR3 residues: CASSPNGGPQETQYF. The CDR3 bases are TGTGCCAGCAGCCCGAACGGTGGGCCACAAGAGACCCAGTACTTC.

This chain uses TRBV30 with TRBJ1-3, with D perhaps TRBD1 (6 bases). The germline V gene has CDR1 GTSNPN and CDR2 SVGIG (reference sequence). This CDR3 is 14 amino acids long. V was shortened by 3 bases and J by 0 bases, with 9 bases between the two germline ends. The DNA for the CDR3 is TGTGCCTGGAGAGGGGGTCTCTCTGGAAACACCATATATTTT. Translated: CAWRGGLSGNTIYF.